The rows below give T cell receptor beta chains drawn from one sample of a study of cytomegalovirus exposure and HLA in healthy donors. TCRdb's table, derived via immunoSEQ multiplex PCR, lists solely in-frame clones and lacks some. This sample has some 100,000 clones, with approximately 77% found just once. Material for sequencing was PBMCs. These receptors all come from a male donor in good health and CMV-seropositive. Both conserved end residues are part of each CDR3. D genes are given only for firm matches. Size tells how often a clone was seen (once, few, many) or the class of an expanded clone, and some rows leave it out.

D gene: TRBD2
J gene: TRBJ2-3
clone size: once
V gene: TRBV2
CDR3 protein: CASRTYSGERLTDTQYF
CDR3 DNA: TGTGCCAGCAGGACCTATAGCGGGGAGCGACTCACAGATACGCAGTATTTT

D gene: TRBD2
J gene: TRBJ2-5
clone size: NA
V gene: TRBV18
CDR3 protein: CASSSGGTQYF
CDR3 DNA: TGTGCCAGCTCATCGGGGGGGACCCAGTACTTC

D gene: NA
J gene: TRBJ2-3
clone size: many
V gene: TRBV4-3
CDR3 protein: CASSQGRRRVTDTQYF
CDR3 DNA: TGCGCCAGCAGCCAAGGGCGCAGGCGGGTCACAGATACGCAGTATTTT

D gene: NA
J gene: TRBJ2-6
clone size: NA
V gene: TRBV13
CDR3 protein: CASSVGHSNVLTF
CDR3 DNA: TGTGCCAGCAGCGTAGGACACAGCAACGTCCTGACTTTC

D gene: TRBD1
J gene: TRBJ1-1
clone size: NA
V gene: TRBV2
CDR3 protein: CASTSKSGGIAEAFF
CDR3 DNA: TGTGCCAGCACCTCCAAGTCAGGGGGCATCGCTGAAGCTTTCTTT

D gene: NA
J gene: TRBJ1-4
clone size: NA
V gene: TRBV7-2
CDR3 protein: CASSFREGATNEKLFF
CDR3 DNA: TGTGCCAGCAGCTTCCGCGAGGGGGCAACTAATGAAAAACTGTTTTTT

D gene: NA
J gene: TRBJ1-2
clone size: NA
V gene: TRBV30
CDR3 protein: CAWSVLYGYTF
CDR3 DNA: TGTGCCTGGAGTGTACTATATGGCTACACCTTC

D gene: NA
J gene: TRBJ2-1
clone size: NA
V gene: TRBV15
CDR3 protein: CATSRGGSYNEQFF
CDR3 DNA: TGTGCCACCAGCAGGGGAGGAAGCTACAATGAGCAGTTCTTC

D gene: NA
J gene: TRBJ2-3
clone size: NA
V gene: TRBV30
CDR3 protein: CAWSQGGPDTQYF
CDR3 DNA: TGTGCCTGGAGTCAGGGGGGCCCAGATACGCAGTATTTT

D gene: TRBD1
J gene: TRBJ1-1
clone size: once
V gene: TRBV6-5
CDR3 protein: CASRSPTGNIIAFF
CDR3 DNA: TGTGCCAGCAGATCCCCGACAGGGAATATAATAGCTTTCTTT

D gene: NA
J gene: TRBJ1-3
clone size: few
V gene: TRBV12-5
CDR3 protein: CASGASRTAIYF
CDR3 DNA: TGTGCTAGTGGTGCCTCCAGGACAGCCATATATTTT

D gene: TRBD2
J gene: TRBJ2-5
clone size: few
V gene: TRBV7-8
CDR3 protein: CASSLERGGRETQYF
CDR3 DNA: TGTGCCAGCAGCTTAGAGCGGGGGGGCCGGGAGACCCAGTACTTC

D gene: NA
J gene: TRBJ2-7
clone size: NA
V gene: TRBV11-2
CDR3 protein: CASSLQRQSYEQYF
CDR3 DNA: TGTGCCAGCAGCCTACAAAGACAGTCCTACGAGCAGTACTTC

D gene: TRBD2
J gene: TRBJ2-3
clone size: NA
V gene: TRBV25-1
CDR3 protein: CASSENGGGLTDTQYF
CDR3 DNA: TGTGCCAGCAGTGAAAACGGGGGGGGCCTCACAGATACGCAGTATTTT

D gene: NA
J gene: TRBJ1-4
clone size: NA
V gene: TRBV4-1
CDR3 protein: CASSLSGTTNEKLFF
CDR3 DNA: TGCGCCAGCAGTCTTTCGGGGACAACTAATGAAAAACTGTTTTTT

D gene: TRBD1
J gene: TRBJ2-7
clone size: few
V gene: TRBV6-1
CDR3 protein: CASSEGQVIPYEQYF
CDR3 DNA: TGTGCCAGCAGTGAGGGACAGGTTATACCTTACGAGCAGTACTTC

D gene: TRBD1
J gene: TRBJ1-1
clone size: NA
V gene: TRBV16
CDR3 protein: CASSPGTGDTEAFF
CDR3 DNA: TGTGCCAGCAGCCCCGGGACAGGGGACACTGAAGCTTTCTTT

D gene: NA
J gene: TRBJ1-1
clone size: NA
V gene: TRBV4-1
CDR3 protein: CASSQQAGGDTEAFF
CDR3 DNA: TGCGCCAGCAGCCAGCAGGCGGGAGGCGACACTGAAGCTTTCTTT

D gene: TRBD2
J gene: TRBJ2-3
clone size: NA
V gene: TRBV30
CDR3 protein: CAYRPSGGADTQYF
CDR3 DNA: TGTGCCTACCGGCCTAGCGGGGGAGCAGATACGCAGTATTTT

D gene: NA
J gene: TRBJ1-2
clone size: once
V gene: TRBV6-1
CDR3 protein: CASRPIEGGTHGYTF
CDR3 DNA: TGTGCCAGCAGACCGATAGAGGGAGGCACACATGGCTACACCTTC

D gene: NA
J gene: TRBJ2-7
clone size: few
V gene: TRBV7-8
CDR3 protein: CASSFPGGEQYF
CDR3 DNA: TGTGCCAGCAGCTTCCCCGGGGGCGAGCAGTACTTC

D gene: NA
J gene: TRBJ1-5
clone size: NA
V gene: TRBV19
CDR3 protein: CASSTSRTQHF
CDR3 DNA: TGTGCCAGTAGTACGTCCAGGACCCAGCATTTT

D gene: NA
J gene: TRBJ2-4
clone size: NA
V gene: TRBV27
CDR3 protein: CASSDLDLRGNIQYF
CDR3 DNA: TGTGCCAGCAGCGATTTGGACTTGCGGGGAAACATTCAGTACTTC

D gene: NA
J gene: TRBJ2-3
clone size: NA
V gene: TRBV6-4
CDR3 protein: CASSDSRVVDTQYF
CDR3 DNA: TGTGCCAGCAGTGACTCGAGGGTAGTAGATACGCAGTATTTT

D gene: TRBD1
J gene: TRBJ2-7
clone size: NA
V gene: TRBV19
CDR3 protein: CASKETGEYSYEQYF
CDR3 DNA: TGTGCCAGTAAGGAGACAGGGGAGTACTCCTACGAGCAGTACTTC

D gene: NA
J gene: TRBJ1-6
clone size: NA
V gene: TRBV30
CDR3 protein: CAWERKGLHF
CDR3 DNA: TGTGCCTGGGAGCGGAAAGGCCTCCACTTT

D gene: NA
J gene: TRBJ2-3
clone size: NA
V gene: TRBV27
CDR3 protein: CASSTGFVSDTQYF
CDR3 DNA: TGTGCCAGCAGTACAGGGTTTGTTTCAGATACGCAGTATTTT

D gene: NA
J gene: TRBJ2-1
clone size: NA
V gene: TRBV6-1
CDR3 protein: CASSDTLPNEQFF
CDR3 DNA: TGTGCCAGCAGTGACACCCTACCCAATGAGCAGTTCTTC

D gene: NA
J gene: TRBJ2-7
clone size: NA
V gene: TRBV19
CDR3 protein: CASSISADEGRSYEQYF
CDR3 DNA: TGTGCCAGTAGTATATCGGCGGATGAAGGGAGGTCGTACGAGCAGTACTTC

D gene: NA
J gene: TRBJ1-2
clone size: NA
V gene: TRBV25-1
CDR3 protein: CASSGARGWGGYTF
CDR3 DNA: TGTGCCAGCAGTGGGGCGAGGGGGTGGGGTGGCTACACCTTC

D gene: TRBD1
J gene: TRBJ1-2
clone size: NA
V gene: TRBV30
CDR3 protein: CAWSVKGANYGYTF
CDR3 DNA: TGTGCCTGGAGTGTAAAGGGGGCGAACTATGGCTACACCTTC

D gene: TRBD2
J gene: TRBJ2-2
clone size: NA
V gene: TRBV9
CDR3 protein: CASSRSGGAGELFF
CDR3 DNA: TGTGCCAGCAGTCGTAGCGGGGGGGCCGGGGAGCTGTTTTTT

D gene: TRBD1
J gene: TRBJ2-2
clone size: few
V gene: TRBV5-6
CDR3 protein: CASSDGTGINTGELFF
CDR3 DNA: TGTGCCAGCAGCGACGGGACAGGGATAAACACCGGGGAGCTGTTTTTT

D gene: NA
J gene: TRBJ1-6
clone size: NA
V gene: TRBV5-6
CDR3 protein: CASSFGGPNSPLHF
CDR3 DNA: TGTGCCAGCAGCTTCGGGGGGCCGAATTCACCCCTCCACTTT

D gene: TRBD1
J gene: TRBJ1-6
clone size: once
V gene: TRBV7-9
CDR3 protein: CASSWDSNSPLHF
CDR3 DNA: TGTGCCAGCAGCTGGGACAGCAATTCACCCCTCCACTTT

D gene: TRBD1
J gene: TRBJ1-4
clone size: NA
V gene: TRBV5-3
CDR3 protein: CARSPDRAGAEKLFF
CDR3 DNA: TGTGCCAGAAGCCCGGACAGGGCGGGGGCTGAAAAACTGTTTTTT

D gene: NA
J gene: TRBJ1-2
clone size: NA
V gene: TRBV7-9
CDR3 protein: CASSLAQGYGYTF
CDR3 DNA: TGTGCCAGCAGCTTAGCACAGGGCTATGGCTACACCTTC

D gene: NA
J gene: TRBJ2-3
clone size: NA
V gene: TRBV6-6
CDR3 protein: CASKQTSTDTQYF
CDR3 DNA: TGTGCCAGCAAGCAGACAAGCACAGATACGCAGTATTTT

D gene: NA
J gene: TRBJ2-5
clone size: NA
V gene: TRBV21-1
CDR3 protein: CASSKGIVGEKQETQYF
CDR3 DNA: TGTGCCAGCAGCAAAGGGATAGTTGGGGAGAAACAAGAGACCCAGTACTTC

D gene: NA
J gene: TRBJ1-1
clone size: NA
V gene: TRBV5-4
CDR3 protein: CASSLQLLNTEAFF
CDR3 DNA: TGTGCCAGCAGCCTACAGCTTCTGAACACTGAAGCTTTCTTT

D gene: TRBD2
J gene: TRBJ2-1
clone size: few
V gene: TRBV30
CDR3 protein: CAWTGLAEQFF
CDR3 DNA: TGTGCCTGGACGGGACTAGCGGAGCAGTTCTTC